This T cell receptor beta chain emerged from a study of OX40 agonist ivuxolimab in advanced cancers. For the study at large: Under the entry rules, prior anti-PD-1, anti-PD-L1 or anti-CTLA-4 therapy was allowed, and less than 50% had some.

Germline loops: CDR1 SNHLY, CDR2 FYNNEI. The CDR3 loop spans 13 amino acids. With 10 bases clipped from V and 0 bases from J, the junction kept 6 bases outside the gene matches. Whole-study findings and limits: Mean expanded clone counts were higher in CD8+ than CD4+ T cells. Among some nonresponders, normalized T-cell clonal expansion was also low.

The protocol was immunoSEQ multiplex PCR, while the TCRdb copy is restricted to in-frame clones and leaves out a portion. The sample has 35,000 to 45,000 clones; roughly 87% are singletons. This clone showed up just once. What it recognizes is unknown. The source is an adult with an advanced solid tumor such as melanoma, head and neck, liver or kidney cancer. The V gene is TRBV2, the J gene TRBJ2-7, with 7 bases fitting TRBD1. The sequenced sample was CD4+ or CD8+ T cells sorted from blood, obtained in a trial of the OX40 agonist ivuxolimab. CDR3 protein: CATSDRRSYEQYF. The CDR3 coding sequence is TGTGCCACTTCGGACAGGCGCTCCTACGAGCAGTACTTC.